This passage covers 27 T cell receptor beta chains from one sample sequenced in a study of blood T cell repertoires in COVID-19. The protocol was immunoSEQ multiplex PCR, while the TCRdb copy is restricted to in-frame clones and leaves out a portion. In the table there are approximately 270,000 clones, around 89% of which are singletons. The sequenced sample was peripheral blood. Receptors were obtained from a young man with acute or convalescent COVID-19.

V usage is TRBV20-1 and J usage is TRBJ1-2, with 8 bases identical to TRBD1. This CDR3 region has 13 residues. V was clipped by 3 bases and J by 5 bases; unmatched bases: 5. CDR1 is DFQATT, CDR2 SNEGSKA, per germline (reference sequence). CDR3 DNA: TGCAGTGCTAGTGCGGACAGGGTTTATGGCTACACCTTC. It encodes CSASADRVYGYTF.

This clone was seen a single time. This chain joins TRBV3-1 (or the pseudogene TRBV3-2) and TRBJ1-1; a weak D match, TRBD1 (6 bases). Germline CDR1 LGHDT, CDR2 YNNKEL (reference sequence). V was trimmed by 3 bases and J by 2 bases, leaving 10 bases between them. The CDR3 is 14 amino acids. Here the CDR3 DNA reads TGTGCCAGCAGCCACCGGACAGCTAACACTGAAGCTTTCTTT. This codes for CASSHRTANTEAFF.

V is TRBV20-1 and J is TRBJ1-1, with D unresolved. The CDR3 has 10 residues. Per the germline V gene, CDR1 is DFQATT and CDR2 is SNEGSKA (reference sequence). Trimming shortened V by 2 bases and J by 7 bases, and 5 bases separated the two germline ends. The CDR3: CSARFHEAFF. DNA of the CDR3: TGCAGTGCTAGATTTCATGAAGCTTTCTTT.

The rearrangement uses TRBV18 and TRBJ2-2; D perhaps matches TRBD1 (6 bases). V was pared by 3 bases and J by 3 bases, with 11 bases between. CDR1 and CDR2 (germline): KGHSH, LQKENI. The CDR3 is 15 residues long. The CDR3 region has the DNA TGTGCCAGCTCACCCCAGGGGCGATACACCGGGGAGCTGTTTTTT. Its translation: CASSPQGRYTGELFF.

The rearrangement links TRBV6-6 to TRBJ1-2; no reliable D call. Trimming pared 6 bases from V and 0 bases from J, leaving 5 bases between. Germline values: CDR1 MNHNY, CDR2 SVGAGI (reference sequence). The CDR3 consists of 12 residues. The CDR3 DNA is TGTGCCAGCAGGAGGGCTAACTATGGCTACACCTTC. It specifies CASRRANYGYTF.

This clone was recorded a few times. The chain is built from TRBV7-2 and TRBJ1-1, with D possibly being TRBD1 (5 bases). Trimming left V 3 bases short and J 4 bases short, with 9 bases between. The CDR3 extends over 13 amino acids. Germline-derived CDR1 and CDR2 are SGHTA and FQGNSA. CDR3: CASSLRGVTEAFF. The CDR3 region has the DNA TGTGCCAGCAGCTTGCGGGGGGTCACTGAAGCTTTCTTT.

Here the CDR3 DNA reads TGTGCCAGCATGGTGGGCCCCTGGAACTACGAGCAGTACTTC. Translation gives CASMVGPWNYEQYF. This sequence joins TRBV2 and TRBJ2-7; D unresolved. V shed 7 bases and J shed 3 bases, with 16 bases lying between them. Germline lookup yields CDR1 SNHLY and CDR2 FYNNEI. The CDR3 is 14 residues long.

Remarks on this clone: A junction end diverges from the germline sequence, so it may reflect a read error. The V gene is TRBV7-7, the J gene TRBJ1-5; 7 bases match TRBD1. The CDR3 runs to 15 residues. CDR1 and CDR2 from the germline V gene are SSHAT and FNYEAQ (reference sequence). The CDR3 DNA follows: TGTGCTAGCAGTTTCCGGGACAGCCTTAATCAGCCCCAGCATTTT. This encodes CASSFRDSLNQPQHF. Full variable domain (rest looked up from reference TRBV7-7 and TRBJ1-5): GAGVSQSPRYKVTKRGQDVTLRCDPISSHATLYWYQQALGQGPEFLTYFNYEAQPDKSGLPSDRFSAERPEGSISTLTIQRTEQRDSAMYRCASSFRDSLNQPQHFGDGTRLSIL.

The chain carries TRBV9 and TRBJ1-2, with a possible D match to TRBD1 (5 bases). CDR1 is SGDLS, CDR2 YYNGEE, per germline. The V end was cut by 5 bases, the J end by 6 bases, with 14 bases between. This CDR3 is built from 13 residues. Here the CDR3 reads CASSGGVRDGYTF. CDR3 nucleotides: TGTGCCAGCAGTGGAGGGGTTAGAGATGGCTACACCTTC.

CDR3 in amino acids: CASSTLRTSTDTQYF. The CDR3 DNA reads TGTGCCAGTAGTACGCTACGGACTAGCACAGATACGCAGTATTTT. This chain joins TRBV19 and TRBJ2-3, with D possibly TRBD2 on 5 matching bases. Germline V CDR1 and CDR2: LNHDA, SQIVND (reference sequence). The V end was cut by 4 bases, the J end by 0 bases, with 11 bases between. The CDR3 runs 15 residues.

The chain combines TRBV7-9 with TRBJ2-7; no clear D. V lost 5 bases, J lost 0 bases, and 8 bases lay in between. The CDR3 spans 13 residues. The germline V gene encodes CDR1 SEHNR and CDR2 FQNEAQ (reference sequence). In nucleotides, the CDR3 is TGTGCCAGCAGCCCTCCCTCCTCCTACGAGCAGTACTTC. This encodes CASSPPSSYEQYF.

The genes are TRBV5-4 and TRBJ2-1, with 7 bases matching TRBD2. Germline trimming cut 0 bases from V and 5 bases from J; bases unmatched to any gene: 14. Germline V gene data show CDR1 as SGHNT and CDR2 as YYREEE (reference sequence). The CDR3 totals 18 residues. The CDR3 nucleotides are TGTGCCAGCAGCTTGGAAAGACCGGGACTATGGACCAACAATGAGCAGTTCTTC. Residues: CASSLERPGLWTNNEQFF.

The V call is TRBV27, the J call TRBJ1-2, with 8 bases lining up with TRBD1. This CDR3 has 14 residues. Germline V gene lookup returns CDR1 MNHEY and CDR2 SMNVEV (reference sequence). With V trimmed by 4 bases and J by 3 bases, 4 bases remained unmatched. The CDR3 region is CASSYRGRDYGYTF. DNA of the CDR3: TGTGCCAGCAGTTACAGGGGGAGAGACTATGGCTACACCTTC.

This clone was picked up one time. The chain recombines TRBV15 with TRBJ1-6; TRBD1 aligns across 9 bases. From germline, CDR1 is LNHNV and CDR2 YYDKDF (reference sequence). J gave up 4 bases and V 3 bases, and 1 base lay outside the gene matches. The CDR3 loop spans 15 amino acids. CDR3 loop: CATSRDRGYNSPLHF. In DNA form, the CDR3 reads TGTGCCACCAGCAGGGACAGGGGATATAATTCACCCCTCCACTTT.

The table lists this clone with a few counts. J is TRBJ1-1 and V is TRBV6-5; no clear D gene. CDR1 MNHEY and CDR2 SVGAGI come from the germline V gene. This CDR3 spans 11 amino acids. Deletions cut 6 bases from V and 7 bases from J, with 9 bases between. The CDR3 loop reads CASSSDYEAFF. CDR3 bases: TGTGCCAGCAGCAGCGATTATGAAGCTTTCTTT.

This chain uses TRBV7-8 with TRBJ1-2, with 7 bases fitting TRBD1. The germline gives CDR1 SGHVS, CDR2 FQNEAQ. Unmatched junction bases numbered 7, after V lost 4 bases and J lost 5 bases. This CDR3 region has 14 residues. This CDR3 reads CASSSSGQLYGYTF. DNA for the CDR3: TGTGCCAGCAGCTCTTCGGGACAGCTATATGGCTACACCTTC.

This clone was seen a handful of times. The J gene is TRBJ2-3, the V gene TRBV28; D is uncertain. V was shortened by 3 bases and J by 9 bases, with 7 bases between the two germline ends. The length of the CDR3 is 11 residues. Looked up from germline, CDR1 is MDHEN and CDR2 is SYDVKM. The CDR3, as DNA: TGTGCCAGCAGTTTGACTCCCACGCAGTATTTT. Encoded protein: CASSLTPTQYF.

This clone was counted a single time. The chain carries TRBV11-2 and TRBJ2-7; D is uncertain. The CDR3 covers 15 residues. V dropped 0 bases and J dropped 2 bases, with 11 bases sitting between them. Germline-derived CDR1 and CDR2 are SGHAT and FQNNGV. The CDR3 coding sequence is TGTGCCAGCAGCTTAGATGTGGCGGCTACCTACGAGCAGTACTTC. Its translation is CASSLDVAATYEQYF.

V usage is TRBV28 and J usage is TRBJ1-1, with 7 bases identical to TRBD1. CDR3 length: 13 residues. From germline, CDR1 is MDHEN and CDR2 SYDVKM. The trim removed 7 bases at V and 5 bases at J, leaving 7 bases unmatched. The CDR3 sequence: CASTKRGRTEAFF. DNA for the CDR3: TGTGCCAGCACCAAGAGGGGGCGAACTGAAGCTTTCTTT.

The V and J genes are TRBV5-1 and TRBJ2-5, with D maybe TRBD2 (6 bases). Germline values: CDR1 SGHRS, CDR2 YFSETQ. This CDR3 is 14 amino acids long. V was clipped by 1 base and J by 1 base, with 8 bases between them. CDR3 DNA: TGCGCCAGCAGCTTGAGGACTACCCAAGAGACCCAGTACTTC. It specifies CASSLRTTQETQYF. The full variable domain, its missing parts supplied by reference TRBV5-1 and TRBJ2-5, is KAGVTQTPRYLIKTRGQQVTLSCSPISGHRSVSWYQQTPGQGLQFLFEYFSETQRNKGNFPGRFSGRQFSNSRSEMNVSTLELGDSALYLCASSLRTTQETQYFGPGTRLLVL.

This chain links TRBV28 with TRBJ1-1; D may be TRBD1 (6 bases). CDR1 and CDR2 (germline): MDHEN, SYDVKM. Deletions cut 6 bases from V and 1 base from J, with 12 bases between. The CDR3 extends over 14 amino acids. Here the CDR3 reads CASSSGGANTEAFF. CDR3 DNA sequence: TGTGCCAGCAGCTCGGGGGGGGCGAACACTGAAGCTTTCTTT. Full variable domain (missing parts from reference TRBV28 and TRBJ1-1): DVKVTQSSRYLVKRTGEKVFLECVQDMDHENMFWYRQDPGLGLRLIYFSYDVKMKEKGDIPEGYSVSREKKERFSLILESASTNQTSMYLCASSSGGANTEAFFGQGTRLTVV.

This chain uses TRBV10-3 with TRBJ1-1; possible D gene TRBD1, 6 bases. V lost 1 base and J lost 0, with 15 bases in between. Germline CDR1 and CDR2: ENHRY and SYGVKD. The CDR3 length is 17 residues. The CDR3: CAISEYGLGTMNTEAFF. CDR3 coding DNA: TGTGCCATCAGTGAGTATGGCTTAGGGACAATGAACACTGAAGCTTTCTTT.

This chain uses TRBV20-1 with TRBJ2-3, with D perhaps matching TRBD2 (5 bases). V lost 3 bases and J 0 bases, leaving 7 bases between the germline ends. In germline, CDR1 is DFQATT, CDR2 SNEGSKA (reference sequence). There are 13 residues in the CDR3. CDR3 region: CSASPGSTDTQYF. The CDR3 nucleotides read TGCAGTGCTAGTCCGGGGAGCACAGATACGCAGTATTTT.

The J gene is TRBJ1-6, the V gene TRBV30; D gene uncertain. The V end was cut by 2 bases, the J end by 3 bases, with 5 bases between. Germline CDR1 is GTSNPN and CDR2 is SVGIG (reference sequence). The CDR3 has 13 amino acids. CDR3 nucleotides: TGTGCCTGGAGTACGGGCTATAATTCACCCCTCCACTTT. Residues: CAWSTGYNSPLHF.

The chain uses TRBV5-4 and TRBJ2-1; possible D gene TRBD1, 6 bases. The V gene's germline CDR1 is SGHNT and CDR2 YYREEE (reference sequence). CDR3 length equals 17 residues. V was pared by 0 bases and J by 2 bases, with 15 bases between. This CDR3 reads CASSLGGQPSTYNEQFF. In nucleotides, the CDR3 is TGTGCCAGCAGCTTGGGTGGACAGCCGAGCACCTACAATGAGCAGTTCTTC.

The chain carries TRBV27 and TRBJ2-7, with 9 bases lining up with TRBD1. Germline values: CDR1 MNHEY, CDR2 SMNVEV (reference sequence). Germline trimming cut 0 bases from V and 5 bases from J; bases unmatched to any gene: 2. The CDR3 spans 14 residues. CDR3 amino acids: CASSLSGTGNEQYF. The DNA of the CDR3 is TGTGCCAGCAGTTTATCCGGGACAGGGAACGAGCAGTACTTC.

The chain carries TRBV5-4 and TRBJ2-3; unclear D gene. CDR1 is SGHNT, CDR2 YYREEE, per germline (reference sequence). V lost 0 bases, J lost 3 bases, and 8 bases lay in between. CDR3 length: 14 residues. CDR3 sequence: CASSLGVFTDTQYF. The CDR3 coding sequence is TGTGCCAGCAGCTTGGGAGTATTTACAGATACGCAGTATTTT. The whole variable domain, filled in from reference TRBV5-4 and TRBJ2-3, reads ETGVTQSPTHLIKTRGQQVTLRCSSQSGHNTVSWYQQALGQGPQFIFQYYREEENGRGNFPPRFSGLQFPNYSSELNVNALELDDSALYLCASSLGVFTDTQYFGPGTRLTVL.